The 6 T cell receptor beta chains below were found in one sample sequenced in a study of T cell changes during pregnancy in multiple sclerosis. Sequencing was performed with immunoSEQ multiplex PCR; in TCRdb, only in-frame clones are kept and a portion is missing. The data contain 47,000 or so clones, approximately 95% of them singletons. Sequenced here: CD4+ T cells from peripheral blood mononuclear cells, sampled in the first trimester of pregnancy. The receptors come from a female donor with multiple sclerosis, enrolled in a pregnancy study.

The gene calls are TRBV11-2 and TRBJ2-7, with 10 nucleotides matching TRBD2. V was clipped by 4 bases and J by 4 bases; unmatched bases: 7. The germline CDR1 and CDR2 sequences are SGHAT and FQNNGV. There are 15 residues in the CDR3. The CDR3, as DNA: TGTGCCAGCAGCTCTGTAGCGGGGGGCCTATACGAGCAGTACTTC. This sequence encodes CASSSVAGGLYEQYF.

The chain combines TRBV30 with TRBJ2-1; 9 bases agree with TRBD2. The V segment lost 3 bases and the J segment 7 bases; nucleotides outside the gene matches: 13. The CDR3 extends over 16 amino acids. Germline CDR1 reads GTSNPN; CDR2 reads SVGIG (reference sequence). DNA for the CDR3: TGTGCCTGGAGGATAAAGGGCGGGGGGGCAGGGAATGAGCAGTTCTTC. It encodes CAWRIKGGGAGNEQFF.

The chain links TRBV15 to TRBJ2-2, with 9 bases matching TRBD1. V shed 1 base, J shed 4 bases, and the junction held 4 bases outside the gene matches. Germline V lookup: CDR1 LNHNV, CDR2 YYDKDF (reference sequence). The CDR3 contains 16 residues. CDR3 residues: CATSRGQGGGTGELFF. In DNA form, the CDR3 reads TGTGCCACCAGCAGAGGACAGGGGGGGGGCACCGGGGAGCTGTTTTTT.

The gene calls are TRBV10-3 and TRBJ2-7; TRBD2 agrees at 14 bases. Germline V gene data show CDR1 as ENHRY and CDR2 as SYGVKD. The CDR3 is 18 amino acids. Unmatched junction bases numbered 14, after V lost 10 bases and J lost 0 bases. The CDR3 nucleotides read TGTGCCACCCACTCAGGGACTAGCGGGGGCCGGAGCTCCTACGAGCAGTACTTC. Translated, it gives CATHSGTSGGRSSYEQYF.

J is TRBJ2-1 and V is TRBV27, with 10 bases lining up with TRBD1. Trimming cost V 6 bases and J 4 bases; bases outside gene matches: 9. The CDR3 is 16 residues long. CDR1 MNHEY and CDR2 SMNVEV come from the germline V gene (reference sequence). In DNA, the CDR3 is TGTGCCAGCAGGCACGCTACGGGACAGGGGTACAATGAGCAGTTCTTC. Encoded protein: CASRHATGQGYNEQFF.

CDR3 bases: TGCGCCAGCAGCTTGTCTAAAAACAATGAGCAGTTCTTC. Its protein product is CASSLSKNNEQFF. V is TRBV5-1 and J is TRBJ2-1; no clear D gene. CDR3 length: 13 residues. The ends were cut back, 1 base at V and 5 bases at J, with 7 bases in the middle. The germline CDR1 and CDR2 sequences are SGHRS and YFSETQ.